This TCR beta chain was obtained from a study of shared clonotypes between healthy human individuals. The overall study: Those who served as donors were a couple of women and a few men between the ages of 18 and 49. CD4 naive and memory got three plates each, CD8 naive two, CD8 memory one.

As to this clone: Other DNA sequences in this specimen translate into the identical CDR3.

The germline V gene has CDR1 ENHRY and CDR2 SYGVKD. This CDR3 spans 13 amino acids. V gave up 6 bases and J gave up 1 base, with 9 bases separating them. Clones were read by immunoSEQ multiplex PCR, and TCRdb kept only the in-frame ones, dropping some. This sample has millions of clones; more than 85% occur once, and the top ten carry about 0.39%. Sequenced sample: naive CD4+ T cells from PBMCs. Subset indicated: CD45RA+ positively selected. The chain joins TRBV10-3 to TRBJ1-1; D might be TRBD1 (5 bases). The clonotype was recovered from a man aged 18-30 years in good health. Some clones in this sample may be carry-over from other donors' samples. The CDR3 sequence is CAIRVDRNTEAFF. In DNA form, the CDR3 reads TGTGCCATCAGGGTTGACAGGAACACTGAAGCTTTCTTT.